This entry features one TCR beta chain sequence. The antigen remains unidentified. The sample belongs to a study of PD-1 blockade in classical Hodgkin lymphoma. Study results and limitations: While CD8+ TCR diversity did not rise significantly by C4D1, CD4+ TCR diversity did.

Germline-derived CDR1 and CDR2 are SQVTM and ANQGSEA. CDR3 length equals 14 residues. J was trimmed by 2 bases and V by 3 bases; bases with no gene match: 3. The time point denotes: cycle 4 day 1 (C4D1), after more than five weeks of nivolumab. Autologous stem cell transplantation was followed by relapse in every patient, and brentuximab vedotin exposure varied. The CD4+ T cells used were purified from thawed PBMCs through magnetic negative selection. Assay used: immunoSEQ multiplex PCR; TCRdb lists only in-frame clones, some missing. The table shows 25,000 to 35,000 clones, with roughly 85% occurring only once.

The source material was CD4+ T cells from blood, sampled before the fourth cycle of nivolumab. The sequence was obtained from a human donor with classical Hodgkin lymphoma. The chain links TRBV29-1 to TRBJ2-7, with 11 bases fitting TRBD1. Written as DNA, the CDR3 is TGCAGCGTTGAGGACAGGGGGCCAGCCTACGAGCAGTACTTC. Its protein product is CSVEDRGPAYEQYF.